Following are 15 T cell receptor beta chains from one sample sequenced in a study of vaccination effects on CD4 cells after COVID-19. TCRdb keeps only in-frame clones here, not all; method: immunoSEQ multiplex PCR. The top ten clones hold about a sixth of a sample with roughly 52,000 clones, around 70% of them seen once. ViraFEST expansion of antigen-specific CD4+ T cells with viral peptide pools preceded sequencing. After more than 8 days in culture, the CD4+ T cells were isolated. Negative nucleocapsid antibody tests before and after vaccination confirmed no previous SARS-CoV-2 infection. Their antigens remain unidentified. The sample here was CD4+ T cells from PBMCs cultured with SARS-CoV-2 spike peptides, taken before COVID-19 vaccination. These receptors all stem from a human donor who received a COVID-19 vaccine.

The rearrangement uses TRBV5-1 and TRBJ2-5, with 8 nucleotides matching TRBD2. Per the germline V gene, CDR1 is SGHRS and CDR2 is YFSETQ. The CDR3 consists of 15 residues. V was clipped by 1 base and J by 3 bases; unmatched bases: 5. The DNA of the CDR3 is TGCGCCAGCAGCTTGAGGGGTAGCGGGGAAGAGACCCAGTACTTC. Its protein is CASSLRGSGEETQYF.

The V call is TRBV25-1, the J call TRBJ1-6, with D tentatively TRBD1 (5 bases). Trimming took 3 bases from V and 10 from J, leaving 16 bases between them. The CDR3 length is 15 residues. CDR1 is MGHDK and CDR2 is SYGVNS in the germline V gene. CDR3 region: CASSDGQGLGSPLHF. The CDR3 region has the DNA TGTGCCAGCAGTGACGGGCAGGGTTTAGGATCACCCCTCCACTTT.

The chain uses TRBV7-9 and TRBJ1-1; 8 bases fit TRBD1. Trimming took 7 bases from V and 0 from J; bases not matched to a gene: 16. The germline V gene has CDR1 SEHNR and CDR2 FQNEAQ (reference sequence). The CDR3 runs to 18 residues. CDR3: CASTLSVVATGVNTEAFF. Here the CDR3 DNA reads TGTGCCAGCACCCTTTCTGTAGTAGCGACAGGGGTGAACACTGAAGCTTTCTTT.

V and J are TRBV2 and TRBJ2-2; 8 bases are a match to TRBD1. The CDR3 is 16 amino acids. Per the germline V gene, CDR1 is SNHLY and CDR2 is FYNNEI. V lost 6 bases, J lost 7 bases, and 13 bases stayed unmatched. CDR3 in amino acids: CASSAPGQGVYGELFF. The CDR3 DNA sequence: TGTGCCAGCAGCGCGCCAGGACAGGGAGTTTACGGGGAGCTGTTTTTT.

The chain employs TRBV7-2 and TRBJ2-7; D perhaps matches TRBD1 (5 bases). CDR1 is SGHTA and CDR2 is FQGNSA in the germline V gene. The V and J ends lost 5 bases and 3 bases respectively, with 14 bases between them. The CDR3 extends over 14 amino acids. The CDR3 DNA sequence: TGTGCCAGCAGCCCTTTACAGGCCAGCTACGAGCAGTACTTC. Amino acids: CASSPLQASYEQYF.

This chain uses TRBV5-6 with TRBJ2-1, with D uncertain. Germline CDR1 reads SGHDT; CDR2 reads YYEEEE. Trimming pared 0 bases from V and 6 bases from J, leaving 4 bases between. The CDR3 length is 12 residues. CDR3 protein: CASSLGGNEQFF. CDR3 bases: TGTGCCAGCAGCTTGGGGGGCAATGAGCAGTTCTTC.

The chain couples TRBV24-1 to TRBJ2-7; 9 positions match TRBD1. Germline V CDR1 and CDR2: KGHDR, SFDVKD. This CDR3 has 16 amino acids. The J segment lost 0 bases and the V segment lost 4 bases, leaving 6 bases of the junction unmatched. CDR3 protein: CATSDAGTGSSYEQYF. Written as DNA, the CDR3 is TGTGCCACCAGTGACGCCGGGACAGGGAGCTCCTACGAGCAGTACTTC.

This clone was picked up a small number of times. V and J are TRBV3-1 (or the pseudogene TRBV3-2) and TRBJ1-6, with TRBD1 matching 7 bases. The V gene end was trimmed by 5 bases and the J gene end by 7 bases; junction bases not matched to a gene: 5. Germline CDR1 reads LGHDT; CDR2 reads YNNKEL (reference sequence). This CDR3 contains 14 residues. The CDR3 sequence is CASSSGQINSPLHF. For the CDR3, the DNA is TGTGCCAGCAGCTCGGGACAGATAAATTCACCCCTCCACTTT.

This chain connects TRBV7-9 to TRBJ2-7; a possible D gene is TRBD1 (6 bases). The CDR3 has 14 amino acids. V lost 2 bases and J 2 bases, leaving 10 bases between the germline ends. CDR1 is SEHNR, CDR2 FQNEAQ, per germline (reference sequence). This CDR3 is CASSLKQGPYEQYF. In DNA, the CDR3 is TGTGCCAGCAGCTTAAAACAGGGTCCCTACGAGCAGTACTTC.

The rearrangement uses TRBV7-2 and TRBJ2-7; 10 bases match TRBD1. The J segment lost 3 bases and the V segment lost 5 bases, leaving 13 bases of the junction unmatched. The length of the CDR3 is 17 residues. Germline values: CDR1 SGHTA, CDR2 FQGNSA. In DNA, the CDR3 is TGTGCCAGCAGCCTCGGGGGGGGGACAGGGGATATCTACGAGCAGTACTTC. Encoded protein: CASSLGGGTGDIYEQYF.

V gene TRBV2 combines with J gene TRBJ2-7, with TRBD2 matching over 7 bases. The CDR3 covers 16 residues. Germline CDR1 SNHLY, CDR2 FYNNEI. The V gene end was trimmed by 6 bases and the J gene end by 2 bases; junction bases not matched to a gene: 13. The CDR3 is CASSPLGLAATYEQYF. CDR3 nucleotide sequence: TGTGCCAGCAGCCCCCTAGGGCTAGCGGCTACCTACGAGCAGTACTTC.

The chain links TRBV30 to TRBJ1-4; a possible D gene is TRBD1 (5 bases). In germline, CDR1 is GTSNPN, CDR2 SVGIG (reference sequence). V lost 1 base and J 6 bases, leaving 15 bases between the germline ends. The CDR3 is 15 residues long. CDR3 DNA sequence: TGTGCCTGGAGTGCGGGACTCTTTGGAGATGAAAAACTGTTTTTT. Protein product: CAWSAGLFGDEKLFF.

This clone appeared once. The rearrangement links TRBV4-2 to TRBJ1-3, with D maybe TRBD1 (6 bases). This CDR3 has 17 amino acids. Trimming removed 3 bases at V and 4 bases at J, with 19 bases between. Germline CDR1 and CDR2: LGHNA and YNFKEQ. CDR3 loop: CASSQEINRARGNTIYF. The CDR3 DNA reads TGTGCCAGCAGCCAGGAAATAAACAGGGCCAGGGGAAACACCATATATTTT.

V and J are TRBV4-2 and TRBJ2-5, with 14 positions matching TRBD2. The CDR3 sequence is 18 residues long. CDR1 and CDR2 from the germline V gene are LGHNA and YNFKEQ. V trimming: 2 bases; J trimming: 0 bases; junction bases outside the gene matches: 5. The CDR3 sequence is CASSQTGLAGAYQETQYF. DNA for the CDR3: TGTGCCAGCAGCCAAACGGGACTAGCGGGGGCATACCAAGAGACCCAGTACTTC.

This chain uses TRBV19 with TRBJ2-3; TRBD2 matches 8 bases. The V segment lost 6 bases and the J segment 2 bases; nucleotides outside the gene matches: 7. The germline V gene has CDR1 LNHDA and CDR2 SQIVND (reference sequence). CDR3 size: 15 residues. CDR3 region: CASSSLAGTTDTQYF. The CDR3 DNA follows: TGTGCCAGTAGCAGCTTAGCGGGGACCACAGATACGCAGTATTTT.